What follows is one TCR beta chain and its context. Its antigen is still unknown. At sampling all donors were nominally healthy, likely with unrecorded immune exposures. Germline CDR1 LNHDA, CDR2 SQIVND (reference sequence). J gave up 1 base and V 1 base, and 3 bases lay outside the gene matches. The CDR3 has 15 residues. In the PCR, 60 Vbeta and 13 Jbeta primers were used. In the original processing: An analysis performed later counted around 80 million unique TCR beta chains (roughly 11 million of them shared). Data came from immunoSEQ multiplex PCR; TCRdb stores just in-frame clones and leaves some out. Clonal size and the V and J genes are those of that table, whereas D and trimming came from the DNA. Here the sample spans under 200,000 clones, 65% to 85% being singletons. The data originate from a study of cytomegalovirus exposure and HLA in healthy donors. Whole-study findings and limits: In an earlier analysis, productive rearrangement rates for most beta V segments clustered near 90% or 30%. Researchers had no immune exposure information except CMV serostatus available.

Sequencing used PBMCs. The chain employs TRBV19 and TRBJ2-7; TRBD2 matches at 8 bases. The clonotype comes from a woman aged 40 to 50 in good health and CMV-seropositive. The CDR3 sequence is CASSIVGGGSYEQYF. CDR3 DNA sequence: TGTGCCAGTAGTATAGTTGGCGGGGGGTCCTACGAGCAGTACTTC.